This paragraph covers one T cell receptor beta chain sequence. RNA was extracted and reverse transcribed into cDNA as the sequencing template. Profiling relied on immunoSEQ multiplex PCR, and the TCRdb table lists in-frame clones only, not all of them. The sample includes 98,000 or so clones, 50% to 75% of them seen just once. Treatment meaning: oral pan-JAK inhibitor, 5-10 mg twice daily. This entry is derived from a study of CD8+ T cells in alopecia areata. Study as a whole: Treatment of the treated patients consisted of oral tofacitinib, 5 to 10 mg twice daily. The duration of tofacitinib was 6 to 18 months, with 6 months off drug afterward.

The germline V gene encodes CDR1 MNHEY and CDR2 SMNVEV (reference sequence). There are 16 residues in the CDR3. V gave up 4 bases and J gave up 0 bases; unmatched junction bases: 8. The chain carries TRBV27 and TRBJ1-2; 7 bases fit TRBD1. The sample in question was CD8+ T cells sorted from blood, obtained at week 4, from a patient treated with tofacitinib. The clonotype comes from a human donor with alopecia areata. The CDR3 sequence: CASSSLGTASNYGYTF. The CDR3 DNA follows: TGTGCCAGCAGTTCCCTAGGGACAGCTTCTAACTATGGCTACACCTTC.